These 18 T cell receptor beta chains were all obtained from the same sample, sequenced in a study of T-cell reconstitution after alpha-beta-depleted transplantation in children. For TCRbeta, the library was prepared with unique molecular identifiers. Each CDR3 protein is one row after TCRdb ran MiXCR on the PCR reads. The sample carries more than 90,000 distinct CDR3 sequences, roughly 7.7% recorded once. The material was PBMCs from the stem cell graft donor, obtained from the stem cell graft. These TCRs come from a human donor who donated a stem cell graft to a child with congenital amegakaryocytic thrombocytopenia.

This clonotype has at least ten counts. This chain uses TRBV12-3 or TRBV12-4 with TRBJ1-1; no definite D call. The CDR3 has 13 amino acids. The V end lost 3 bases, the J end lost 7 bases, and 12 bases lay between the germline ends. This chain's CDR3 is CASSFRETGEAFF. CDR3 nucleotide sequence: TGTGCCAGCAGTTTTAGGGAGACGGGTGAAGCTTTCTTT.

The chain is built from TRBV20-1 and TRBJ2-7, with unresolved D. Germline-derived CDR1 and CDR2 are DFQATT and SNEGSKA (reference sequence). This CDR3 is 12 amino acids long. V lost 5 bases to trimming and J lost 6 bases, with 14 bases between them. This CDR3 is CSARLAGPEQYF. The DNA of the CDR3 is TGCAGTGCTCGCTTAGCCGGGCCCGAGCAGTACTTC.

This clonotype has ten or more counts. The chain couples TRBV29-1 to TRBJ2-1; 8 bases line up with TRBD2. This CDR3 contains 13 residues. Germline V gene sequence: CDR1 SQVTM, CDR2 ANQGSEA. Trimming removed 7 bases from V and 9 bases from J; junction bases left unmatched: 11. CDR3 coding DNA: TGCAGCGCCTGCCCAACTAGCGGCGGTGAGCAGTTCTTC. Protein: CSACPTSGGEQFF.

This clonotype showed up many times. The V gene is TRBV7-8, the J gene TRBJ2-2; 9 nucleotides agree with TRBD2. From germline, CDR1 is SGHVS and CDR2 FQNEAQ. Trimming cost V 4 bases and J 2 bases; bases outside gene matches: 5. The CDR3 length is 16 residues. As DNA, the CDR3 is TGTGCCAGCAGCTCGATAGCGGGAGTAAACACCGGGGAGCTGTTTTTT. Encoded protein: CASSSIAGVNTGELFF.

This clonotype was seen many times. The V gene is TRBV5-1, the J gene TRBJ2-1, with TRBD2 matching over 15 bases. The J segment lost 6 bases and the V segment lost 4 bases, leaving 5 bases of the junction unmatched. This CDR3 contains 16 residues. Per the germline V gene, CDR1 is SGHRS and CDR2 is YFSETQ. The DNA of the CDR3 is TGCGCCAGCAGCCGGGGACTAGCGGGGGGCCTCAATGAGCAGTTCTTC. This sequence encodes CASSRGLAGGLNEQFF.

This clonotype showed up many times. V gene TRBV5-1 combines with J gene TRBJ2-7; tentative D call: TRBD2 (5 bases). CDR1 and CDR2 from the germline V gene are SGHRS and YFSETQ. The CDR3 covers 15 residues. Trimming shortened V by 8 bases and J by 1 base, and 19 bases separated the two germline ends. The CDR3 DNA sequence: TGCGCCAGTTGGCCGGAAAGCGGAGTGTCCTACGAGCAGTACTTC. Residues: CASWPESGVSYEQYF.

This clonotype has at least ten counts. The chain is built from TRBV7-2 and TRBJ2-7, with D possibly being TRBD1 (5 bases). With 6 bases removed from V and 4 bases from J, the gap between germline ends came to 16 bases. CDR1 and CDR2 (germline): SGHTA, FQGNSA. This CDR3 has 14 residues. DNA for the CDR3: TGTGCCAGCAGTCCGCAGCAGGGTTTGTACGAGCAGTACTTC. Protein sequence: CASSPQQGLYEQYF.

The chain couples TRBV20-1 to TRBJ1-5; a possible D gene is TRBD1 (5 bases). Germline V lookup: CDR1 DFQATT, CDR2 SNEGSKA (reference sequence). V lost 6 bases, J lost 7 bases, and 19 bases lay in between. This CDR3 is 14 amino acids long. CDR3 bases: TGCAGTGCCACGGGGCCAAGGGCGTTACAGCCCCAGCATTTT. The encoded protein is CSATGPRALQPQHF.

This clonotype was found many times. This CDR3 reads CASSLERGQEKLFF. The CDR3 DNA reads as TGTGCCAGCAGCTTAGAAAGGGGGCAGGAAAAACTGTTTTTT. J is TRBJ1-4 and V is TRBV7-9; TRBD1 matches at 7 bases. After removal of 1 base from V and 8 bases from J, the junction contained 4 bases not matched to a gene. Germline values: CDR1 SEHNR, CDR2 FQNEAQ (reference sequence). The CDR3 sequence is 14 residues long. Full variable domain (rest looked up from reference TRBV7-9 and TRBJ1-4): DTGVSQNPRHKITKRGQNVTFRCDPISEHNRLYWYRQTLGQGPEFLTYFQNEAQLEKSRLLSDRFSAERPKGSFSTLEIQRTEQGDSAMYLCASSLERGQEKLFFGSGTQLSVL.

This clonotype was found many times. CDR3 sequence: CASSKGGTEAFF. The CDR3 bases are TGTGCCAGCAGTAAGGGAGGCACTGAAGCTTTCTTT. The chain has TRBV6-2 or TRBV6-3 and TRBJ1-1; D call uncertain. Germline V gives CDR1 MNHEY, CDR2 SVGEGT. The V end lost 5 bases, the J end lost 4 bases, and 8 bases lay between the germline ends. This CDR3 has 12 residues.

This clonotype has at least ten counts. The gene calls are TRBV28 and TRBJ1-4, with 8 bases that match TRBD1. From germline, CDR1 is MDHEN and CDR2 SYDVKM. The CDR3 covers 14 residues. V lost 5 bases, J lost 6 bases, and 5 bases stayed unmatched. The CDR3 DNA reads TGTGCCAGCAGTATGGACAGGGCTGATGAAAAACTGTTTTTT. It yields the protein CASSMDRADEKLFF.

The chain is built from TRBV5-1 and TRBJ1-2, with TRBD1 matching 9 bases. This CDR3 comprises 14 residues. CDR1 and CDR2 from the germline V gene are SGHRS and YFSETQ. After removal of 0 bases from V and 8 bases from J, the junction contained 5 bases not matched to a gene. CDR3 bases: TGCGCCAGCAGCTTGGACGGACAGGGGAACGGCTACACCTTC. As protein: CASSLDGQGNGYTF.

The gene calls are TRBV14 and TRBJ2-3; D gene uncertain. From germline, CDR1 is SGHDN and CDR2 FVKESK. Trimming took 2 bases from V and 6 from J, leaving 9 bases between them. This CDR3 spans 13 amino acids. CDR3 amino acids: CASSQIKGDTQYF. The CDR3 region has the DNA TGTGCCAGCAGCCAAATAAAGGGCGATACGCAGTATTTT.

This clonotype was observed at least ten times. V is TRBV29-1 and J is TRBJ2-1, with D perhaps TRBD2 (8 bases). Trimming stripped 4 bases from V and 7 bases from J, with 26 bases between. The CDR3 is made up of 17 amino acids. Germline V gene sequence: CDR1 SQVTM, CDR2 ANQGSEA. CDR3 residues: CSVGASGQRGTGNEQFF. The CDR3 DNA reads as TGCAGCGTTGGAGCATCGGGACAGCGGGGGACGGGGAATGAGCAGTTCTTC.

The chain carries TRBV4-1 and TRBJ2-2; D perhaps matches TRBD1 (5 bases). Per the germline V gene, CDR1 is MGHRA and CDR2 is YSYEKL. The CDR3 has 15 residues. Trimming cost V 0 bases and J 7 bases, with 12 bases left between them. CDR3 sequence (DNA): TGCGCCAGCAGCCAAGAAGGGGTGTACGGCGGGGAGCTGTTTTTT. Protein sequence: CASSQEGVYGGELFF.

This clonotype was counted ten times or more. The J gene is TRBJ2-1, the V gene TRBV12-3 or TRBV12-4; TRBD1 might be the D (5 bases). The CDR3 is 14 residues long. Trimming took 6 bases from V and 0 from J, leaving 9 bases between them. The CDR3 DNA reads TGTGCCAGCAGCCTCAGGGACTCCTACAATGAGCAGTTCTTC. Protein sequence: CASSLRDSYNEQFF.

The CDR3 DNA reads as TGCAGCTTCCGACAGGGGTCTAACTATGGCTACACCTTC. This codes for CSFRQGSNYGYTF. The gene calls are TRBV29-1 and TRBJ1-2, with 8 bases aligning to TRBD1. The CDR3 loop spans 13 amino acids. Germline-derived CDR1 and CDR2 are SQVTM and ANQGSEA. V shed 8 bases, J shed 0 bases, and the junction held 5 bases outside the gene matches.

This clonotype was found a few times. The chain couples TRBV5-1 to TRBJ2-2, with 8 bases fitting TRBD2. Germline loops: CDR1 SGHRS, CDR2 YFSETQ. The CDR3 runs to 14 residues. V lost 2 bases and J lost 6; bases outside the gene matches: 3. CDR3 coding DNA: TGCGCCAGCAGCTTAGCGGGAGAGGCCGGGGAGCTGTTTTTT. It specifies CASSLAGEAGELFF.